A single sample is the source of the 20 T cell receptor beta chains below, sequenced in a study of immune characteristics of hereditary and idiopathic chronic pancreatitis. The pancreas tissue came from patients undergoing total pancreatectomy with islet autotransplantation. Measured with immunoSEQ multiplex PCR; TCRdb has only the in-frame clones, and not every one. This table holds about 6,000 clones, about 70% found once. Sequenced material: pancreas tissue with hereditary chronic pancreatitis. These receptors were obtained from a human donor with chronic pancreatitis.

CDR3 amino acids: CASSPVGGGVSNEQFF. Written as DNA, the CDR3 is TGTGCCAGCAGTCCAGTCGGCGGGGGGGTTTCCAATGAGCAGTTCTTC. The rearrangement links TRBV6-2 or TRBV6-3 to TRBJ2-1, with 9 bases matching TRBD2. The CDR3 spans 16 residues. Trimming removed 5 bases from V and 6 bases from J; junction bases left unmatched: 11. In germline, CDR1 is MNHEY, CDR2 SVGEGT.

The chain links TRBV12-2 to TRBJ2-1. TRBV12-2 corresponds to a pseudogene. The CDR3 has 9 residues. CDR3 region: CASFGEQFF. The CDR3 bases are TGTGCAAGTTTTGGTGAGCAGTTCTTC.

This clone was picked up one time. The V call is TRBV7-2, the J call TRBJ1-5; D uncertain. The CDR3 has 15 residues. V lost 1 base and J 3 bases, leaving 10 bases between the germline ends. Germline CDR1 reads SGHTA; CDR2 reads FQGNSA. CDR3 loop: CASSLVSRINQPQHF. The CDR3 region has the DNA TGTGCCAGCAGCTTAGTTTCCAGGATCAATCAGCCCCAGCATTTT.

The V and J genes are TRBV27 and TRBJ1-5; the match to TRBD1 covers 9 bases. CDR1 MNHEY and CDR2 SMNVEV come from the germline V gene (reference sequence). J gave up 2 bases and V 5 bases, and 7 bases lay outside the gene matches. This CDR3 is 16 amino acids long. Here the CDR3 reads CASSDGTGKGNQPQHF. DNA for the CDR3: TGTGCCAGCAGTGACGGGACAGGGAAGGGCAATCAGCCCCAGCATTTT.

This chain joins TRBV6-6 and TRBJ2-1; D not resolved. CDR1 is MNHNY and CDR2 is SVGAGI in the germline V gene (reference sequence). Trimming pared 5 bases from V and 0 bases from J, leaving 14 bases between. The CDR3 totals 16 residues. CDR3 region: CASSILHPSSYNEQFF. CDR3 bases: TGTGCCAGCAGTATTTTACACCCGAGCTCCTACAATGAGCAGTTCTTC.

V is TRBV19 and J is TRBJ2-3; TRBD1 matches 8 bases. Per the germline V gene, CDR1 is LNHDA and CDR2 is SQIVND (reference sequence). The CDR3 loop spans 16 amino acids. The ends lost 1 base at V and 1 base at J; junction bases unmatched: 4. This CDR3 is CASSIVAGQGTDTQYF. Written as DNA, the CDR3 is TGTGCCAGTAGTATAGTGGCGGGACAGGGCACAGATACGCAGTATTTT.

The V and J genes are TRBV3-1 (or the pseudogene TRBV3-2) and TRBJ2-3; TRBD2 might be the D (7 bases). The V end was cut by 0 bases, the J end by 10 bases, with 11 bases between. Germline V CDR1 and CDR2: LGHDT, YNNKEL (reference sequence). The CDR3 is 13 amino acids. The CDR3 loop is CASSQDRGGSQYF. In DNA form, the CDR3 reads TGTGCCAGCAGCCAAGATAGGGGGGGTTCGCAGTATTTT.

This clone was counted a few times. The chain has TRBV7-9 and TRBJ1-2; 8 bases match TRBD1. CDR3 length equals 13 residues. J was trimmed by 5 bases and V by 5 bases; bases with no gene match: 4. Germline V gene lookup returns CDR1 SEHNR and CDR2 FQNEAQ (reference sequence). The CDR3 region has the DNA TGTGCCAGCAGCCTCGACAGGGGATATGGCTACACCTTC. Translating it yields CASSLDRGYGYTF.

V usage is TRBV6-5 and J usage is TRBJ2-7, with 7 bases that match TRBD2. V trimming: 2 bases; J trimming: 5 bases; junction bases outside the gene matches: 3. The germline CDR1 and CDR2 sequences are MNHEY and SVGAGI. The CDR3 extends over 13 amino acids. The CDR3: CASSYGRGHEQYF. CDR3 DNA sequence: TGTGCCAGCAGTTACGGGAGGGGCCACGAGCAGTACTTC.

The J gene is TRBJ2-7, the V gene TRBV2; 10 bases line up with TRBD2. The germline V gene encodes CDR1 SNHLY and CDR2 FYNNEI. The CDR3 runs 14 residues. The junction had 0 bases not matched to a gene; V was cut back by 3 bases and J by 1 base. The CDR3 spells CASSDSGGSYEQYF. The DNA for the CDR3 is TGTGCCAGCAGTGATAGCGGGGGGTCCTACGAGCAGTACTTC.

The J gene is TRBJ1-4, the V gene TRBV10-2, with D tentatively TRBD1 (5 bases). Trimming removed 6 bases at V and 2 bases at J, with 16 bases between. The CDR3 consists of 16 residues. Germline V CDR1 and CDR2: WSHSY, SAAADI. The CDR3 sequence is CASSDGTAGTNEKLFF. CDR3 sequence (DNA): TGCGCCAGCAGCGACGGGACCGCGGGGACTAATGAAAAACTGTTTTTT.

The chain couples TRBV10-1 to TRBJ1-5, with TRBD1 identical over 10 bases. This CDR3 contains 13 residues. The V segment lost 6 bases and the J segment 4 bases; nucleotides outside the gene matches: 0. Germline V gene sequence: CDR1 WNHNN, CDR2 SYGVQD (reference sequence). CDR3 DNA sequence: TGCGCCAGCAGGGACAGGGGGAATCAGCCCCAGCATTTT. Translated: CASRDRGNQPQHF.

This clone occurred once. The chain recombines TRBV29-1 with TRBJ2-3, with D perhaps TRBD1 or TRBD2 (5 bases each). The CDR3 contains 14 residues. Germline values: CDR1 SQVTM, CDR2 ANQGSEA. V lost 5 bases and J lost 2, with 14 bases in between. CDR3 amino acids: CSVRTRDLTDTQYF. CDR3 in DNA: TGCAGCGTTCGGACACGGGACCTCACAGATACGCAGTATTTT.

This sequence joins TRBV30 and TRBJ2-2, with D possibly TRBD1 on 5 matching bases. Trimming removed 0 bases from V and 3 bases from J, with 5 bases in between. The germline V gene has CDR1 GTSNPN and CDR2 SVGIG (reference sequence). This CDR3 is built from 13 residues. Here the CDR3 DNA reads TGTGCCTGGAGTGTAGGGGACACCGGGGAGCTGTTTTTT. Translated, it gives CAWSVGDTGELFF.

This chain uses TRBV12-3 or TRBV12-4 with TRBJ1-5; D remains ambiguous. This CDR3 region has 12 residues. Trimming pared 5 bases from V and 4 bases from J, leaving 6 bases between. This CDR3 is CASSPNNQPQHF. CDR3 coding DNA: TGTGCCAGCAGTCCCAATAATCAGCCCCAGCATTTT.

By sample fraction, this clone is medium-sized. The V gene is TRBV5-1, the J gene TRBJ2-2, with 9 bases identical to TRBD1. This CDR3 has 15 residues. Unmatched junction bases numbered 3, after V lost 2 bases and J lost 4 bases. Looked up from germline, CDR1 is SGHRS and CDR2 is YFSETQ. CDR3 bases: TGCGCCAGCAGCTTCGGACAGGGGAGCACCGGGGAGCTGTTTTTT. Translation: CASSFGQGSTGELFF.

The chain is built from TRBV9 and TRBJ1-2; D call uncertain. The CDR3 consists of 15 residues. V gave up 4 bases and J gave up 4 bases, with 17 bases separating them. Per germline, CDR1 SGDLS and CDR2 YYNGEE. CDR3 protein: CASSPRSDPAYGYTF. DNA of the CDR3: TGTGCCAGCAGCCCCCGGTCGGACCCCGCCTATGGCTACACCTTC.

This rearrangement joins TRBV20-1 to TRBJ2-3; no firm D call. The CDR3 loop spans 11 amino acids. Germline V gene data show CDR1 as DFQATT and CDR2 as SNEGSKA (reference sequence). V was pared by 5 bases and J by 5 bases, with 8 bases between. CDR3 DNA sequence: TGCAGTGCTGCGTTGGAAGATACGCAGTATTTT. Translation: CSAALEDTQYF.

This clone was observed a handful of times. The V call is TRBV9, the J call TRBJ2-7; D is unclear. This CDR3 has 13 amino acids. Germline assignment: CDR1 SGDLS and CDR2 YYNGEE. Trimming cost V 3 bases and J 6 bases, with 13 bases left between them. This chain's CDR3 is CASSGLVVGEQYF. In DNA form, the CDR3 reads TGTGCCAGCAGCGGTCTAGTAGTAGGCGAGCAGTACTTC.

The chain links TRBV4-1 to TRBJ2-3; tentative D call: TRBD2 (6 bases). The CDR3 sequence is 16 residues long. Germline lookup yields CDR1 MGHRA and CDR2 YSYEKL. Trimming shortened V by 0 bases and J by 4 bases, and 14 bases separated the two germline ends. In DNA form, the CDR3 reads TGCGCCAGCAGCCAAGATCGCGGGGTAGGGGCAGATACGCAGTATTTT. Translation gives CASSQDRGVGADTQYF.